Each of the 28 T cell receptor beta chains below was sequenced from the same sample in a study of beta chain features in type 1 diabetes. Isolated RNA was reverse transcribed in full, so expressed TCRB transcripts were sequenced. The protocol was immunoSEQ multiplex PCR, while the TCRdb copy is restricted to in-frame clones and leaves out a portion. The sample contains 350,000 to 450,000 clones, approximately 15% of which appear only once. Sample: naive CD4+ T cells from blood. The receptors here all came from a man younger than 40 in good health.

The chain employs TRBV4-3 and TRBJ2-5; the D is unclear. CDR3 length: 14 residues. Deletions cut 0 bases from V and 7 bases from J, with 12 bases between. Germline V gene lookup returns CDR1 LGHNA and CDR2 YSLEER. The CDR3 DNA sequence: TGCGCCAGCAGCCAAGATTTGGGTTCGAGGACCCAGTACTTC. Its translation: CASSQDLGSRTQYF.

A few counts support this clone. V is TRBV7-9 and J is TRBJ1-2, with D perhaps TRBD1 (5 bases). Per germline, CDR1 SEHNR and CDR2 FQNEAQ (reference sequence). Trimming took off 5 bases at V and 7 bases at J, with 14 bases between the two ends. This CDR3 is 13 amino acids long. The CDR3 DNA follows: TGTGCCAGCAGCCAAGGTCCAGGGAGTGGCTACACCTTC. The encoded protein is CASSQGPGSGYTF.

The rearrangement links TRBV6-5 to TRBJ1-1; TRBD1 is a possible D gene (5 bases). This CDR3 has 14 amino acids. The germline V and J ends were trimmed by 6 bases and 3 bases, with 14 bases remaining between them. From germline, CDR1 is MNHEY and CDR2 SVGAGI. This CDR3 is CASSRGGVYTEAFF. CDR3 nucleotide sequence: TGTGCCAGCAGCCGCGGGGGGGTGTACACTGAAGCTTTCTTT.

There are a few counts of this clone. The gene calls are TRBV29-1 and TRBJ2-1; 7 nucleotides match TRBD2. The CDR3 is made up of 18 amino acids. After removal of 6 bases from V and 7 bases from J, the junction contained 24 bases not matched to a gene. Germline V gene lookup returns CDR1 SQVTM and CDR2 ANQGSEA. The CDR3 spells CSVVQRFPGGSASNEQFF. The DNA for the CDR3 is TGCAGCGTGGTTCAGCGTTTTCCTGGCGGGAGTGCTTCAAATGAGCAGTTCTTC.

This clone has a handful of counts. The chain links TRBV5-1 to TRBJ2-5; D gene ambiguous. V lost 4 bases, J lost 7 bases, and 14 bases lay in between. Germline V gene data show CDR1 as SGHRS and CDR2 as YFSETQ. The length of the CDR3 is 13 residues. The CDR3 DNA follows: TGCGCCAGCAGCCGGGTTTCCTTCGGGACCCAGTACTTC. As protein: CASSRVSFGTQYF.

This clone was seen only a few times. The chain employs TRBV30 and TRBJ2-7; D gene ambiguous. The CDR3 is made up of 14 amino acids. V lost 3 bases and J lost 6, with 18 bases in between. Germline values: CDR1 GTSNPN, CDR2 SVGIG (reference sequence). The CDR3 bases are TGTGCCTGGAGCCTTAGCCCAACCGTCCCCGAGCAGTACGTC. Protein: CAWSLSPTVPEQYV.

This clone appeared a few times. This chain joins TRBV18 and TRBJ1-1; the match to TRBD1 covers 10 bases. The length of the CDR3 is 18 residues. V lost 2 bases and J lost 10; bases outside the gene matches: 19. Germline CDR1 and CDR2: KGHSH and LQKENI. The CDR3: CASSPVLLTGTGEWRAFF. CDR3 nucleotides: TGTGCCAGCTCACCAGTCCTATTAACGGGGACAGGGGAATGGCGAGCTTTCTTT. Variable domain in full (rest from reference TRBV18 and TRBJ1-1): NAGVMQNPRHLVRRRGQEARLRCSPMKGHSHVYWYRQLPEEGLKFMVYLQKENIIDESGMPKERFSAEFPKEGPSILRIQQVVRGDSAAYFCASSPVLLTGTGEWRAFFGQGTRLTVV.

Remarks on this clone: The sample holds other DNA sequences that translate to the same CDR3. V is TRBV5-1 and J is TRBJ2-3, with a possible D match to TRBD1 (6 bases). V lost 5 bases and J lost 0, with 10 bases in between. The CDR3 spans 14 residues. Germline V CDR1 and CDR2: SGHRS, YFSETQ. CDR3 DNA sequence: TGCGCCAGCAGTCCTACAGGGAGCACAGATACGCAGTATTTT. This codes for CASSPTGSTDTQYF.

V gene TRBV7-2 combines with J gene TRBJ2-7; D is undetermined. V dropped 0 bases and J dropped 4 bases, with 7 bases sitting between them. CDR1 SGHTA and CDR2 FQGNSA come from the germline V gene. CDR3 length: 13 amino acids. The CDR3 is CASSLALGYEQYF. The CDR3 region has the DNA TGTGCCAGCAGCTTAGCCCTGGGGTACGAGCAGTACTTC.

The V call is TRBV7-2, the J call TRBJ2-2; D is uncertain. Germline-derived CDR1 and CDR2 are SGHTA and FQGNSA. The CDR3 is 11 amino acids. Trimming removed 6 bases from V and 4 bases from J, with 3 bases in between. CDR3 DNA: TGTGCCAGCAGGGGCACCGGGGAGCTGTTTTTT. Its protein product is CASRGTGELFF.

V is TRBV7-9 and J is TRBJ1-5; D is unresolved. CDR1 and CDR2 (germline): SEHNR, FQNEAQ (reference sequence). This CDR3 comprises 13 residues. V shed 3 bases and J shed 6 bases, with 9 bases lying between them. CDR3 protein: CASSFDEIQPQHF. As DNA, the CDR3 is TGTGCCAGCAGCTTCGACGAGATTCAGCCCCAGCATTTT. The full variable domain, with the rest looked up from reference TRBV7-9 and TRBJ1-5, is DTGVSQNPRHKITKRGQNVTFRCDPISEHNRLYWYRQTLGQGPEFLTYFQNEAQLEKSRLLSDRFSAERPKGSFSTLEIQRTEQGDSAMYLCASSFDEIQPQHFGDGTRLSIL.

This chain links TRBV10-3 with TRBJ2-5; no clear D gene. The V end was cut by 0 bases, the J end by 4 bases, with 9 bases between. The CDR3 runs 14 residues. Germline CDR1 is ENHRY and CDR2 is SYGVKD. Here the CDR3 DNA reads TGTGCCATCAGTGAGTCCGCTAGGGCAGAGACCCAGTACTTC. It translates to CAISESARAETQYF.

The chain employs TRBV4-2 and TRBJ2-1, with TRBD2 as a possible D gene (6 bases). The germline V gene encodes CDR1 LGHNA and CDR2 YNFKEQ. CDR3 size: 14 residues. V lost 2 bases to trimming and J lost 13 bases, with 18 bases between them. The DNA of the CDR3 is TGTGCCAGCAGCCAACGGGGGTTAGGGGATAATCAGTTCTTC. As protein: CASSQRGLGDNQFF.

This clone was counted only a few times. CDR3 loop: CASSERPAAGELFF. CDR3 nucleotides: TGTGCCAGCAGTGAACGGCCCGCGGCCGGGGAGCTGTTTTTT. This chain uses TRBV2 with TRBJ2-2; D uncertain. This CDR3 has 14 residues. V was shortened by 2 bases and J by 6 bases, with 10 bases between the two germline ends. The germline V gene encodes CDR1 SNHLY and CDR2 FYNNEI. Supplemented by reference TRBV2 and TRBJ2-2, the full variable domain reads EPEVTQTPSHQVTQMGQEVILRCVPISNHLYFYWYRQILGQKVEFLVSFYNNEISEKSEIFDDQFSVERPDGSNFTLKIRSTKLEDSAMYFCASSERPAAGELFFGEGSRLTVL.

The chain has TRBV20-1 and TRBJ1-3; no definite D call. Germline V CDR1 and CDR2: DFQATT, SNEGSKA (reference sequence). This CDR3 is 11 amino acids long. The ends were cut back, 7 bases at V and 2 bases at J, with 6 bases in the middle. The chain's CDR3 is CSVLTGNTIYF. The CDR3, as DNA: TGCAGTGTCCTTACTGGAAACACCATATATTTT.

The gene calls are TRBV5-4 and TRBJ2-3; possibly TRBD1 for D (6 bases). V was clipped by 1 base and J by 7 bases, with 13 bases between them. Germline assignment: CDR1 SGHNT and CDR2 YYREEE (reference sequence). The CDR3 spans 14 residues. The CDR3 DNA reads TGTGCCAGCAGCTTGAAACAGGGTTGGAATACGCAGTATTTT. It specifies CASSLKQGWNTQYF.

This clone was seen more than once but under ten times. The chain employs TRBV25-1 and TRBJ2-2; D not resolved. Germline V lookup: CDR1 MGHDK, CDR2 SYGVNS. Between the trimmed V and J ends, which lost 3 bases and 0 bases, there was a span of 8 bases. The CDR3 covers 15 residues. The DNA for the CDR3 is TGTGCCAGCAGTGATCTTTCGGCGAACACCGGGGAGCTGTTTTTT. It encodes CASSDLSANTGELFF.

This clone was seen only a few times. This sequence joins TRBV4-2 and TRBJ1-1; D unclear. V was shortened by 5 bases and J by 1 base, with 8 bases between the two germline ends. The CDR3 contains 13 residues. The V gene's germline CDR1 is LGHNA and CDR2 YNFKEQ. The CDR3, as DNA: TGTGCCAGCAGCTCACGCCAGAACACTGAAGCTTTCTTT. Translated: CASSSRQNTEAFF.

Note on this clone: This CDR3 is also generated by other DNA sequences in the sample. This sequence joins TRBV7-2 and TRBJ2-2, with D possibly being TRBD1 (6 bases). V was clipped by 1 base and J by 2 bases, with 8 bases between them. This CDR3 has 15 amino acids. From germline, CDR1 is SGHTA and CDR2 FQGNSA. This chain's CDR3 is CASSLDRVNTGELFF. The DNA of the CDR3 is TGTGCCAGCAGCTTAGACAGGGTAAACACCGGGGAGCTGTTTTTT.

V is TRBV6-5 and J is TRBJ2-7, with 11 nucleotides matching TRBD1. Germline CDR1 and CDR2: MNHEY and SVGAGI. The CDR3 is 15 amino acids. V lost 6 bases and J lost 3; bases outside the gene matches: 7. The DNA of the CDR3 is TGTGCCAGCAGCCCCGGGACAGGGGGGAACTACGAGCAGTACGTC. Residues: CASSPGTGGNYEQYV.

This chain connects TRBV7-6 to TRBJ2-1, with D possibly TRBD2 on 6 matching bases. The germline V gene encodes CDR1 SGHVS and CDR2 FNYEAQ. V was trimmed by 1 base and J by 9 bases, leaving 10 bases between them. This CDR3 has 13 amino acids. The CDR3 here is CASSLGTMTEQFF. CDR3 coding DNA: TGTGCCAGCAGCTTAGGGACTATGACTGAGCAGTTCTTC.

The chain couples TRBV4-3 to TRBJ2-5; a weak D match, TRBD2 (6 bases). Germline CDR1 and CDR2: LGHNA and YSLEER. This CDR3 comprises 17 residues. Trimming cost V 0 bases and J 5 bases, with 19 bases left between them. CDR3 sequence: CASSQDAAGRAGETQYF. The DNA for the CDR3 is TGCGCCAGCAGCCAAGACGCAGCGGGCCGGGCGGGGGAGACCCAGTACTTC.

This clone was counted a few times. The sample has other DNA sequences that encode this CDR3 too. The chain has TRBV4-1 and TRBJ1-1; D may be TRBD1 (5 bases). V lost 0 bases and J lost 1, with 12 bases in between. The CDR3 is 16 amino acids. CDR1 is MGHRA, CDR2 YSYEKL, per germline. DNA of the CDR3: TGCGCCAGCAGCCAAGATCTGGGCAGGGCGAACACTGAAGCTTTCTTT. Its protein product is CASSQDLGRANTEAFF.

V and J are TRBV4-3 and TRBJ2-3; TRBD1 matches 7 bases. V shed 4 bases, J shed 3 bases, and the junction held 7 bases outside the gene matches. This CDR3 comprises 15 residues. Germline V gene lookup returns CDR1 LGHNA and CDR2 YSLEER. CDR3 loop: CASSLRQGGTDTQYF. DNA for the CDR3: TGCGCCAGCAGCCTCCGACAGGGTGGAACAGATACGCAGTATTTT.

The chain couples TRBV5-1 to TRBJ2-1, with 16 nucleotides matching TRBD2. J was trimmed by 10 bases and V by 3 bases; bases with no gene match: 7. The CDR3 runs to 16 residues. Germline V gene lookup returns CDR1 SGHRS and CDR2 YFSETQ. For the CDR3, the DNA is TGCGCCAGCAGCTCCGGAGGGACTAGCGGGAGGGAAGAGCAGTTCTTC. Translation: CASSSGGTSGREEQFF.

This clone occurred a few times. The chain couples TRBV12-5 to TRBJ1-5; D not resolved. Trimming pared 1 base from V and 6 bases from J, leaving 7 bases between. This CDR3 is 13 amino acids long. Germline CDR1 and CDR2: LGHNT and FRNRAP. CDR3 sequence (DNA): TGTGCTAGTGGTTTGGGGACTAGTCAGCCCCAGCATTTT. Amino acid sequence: CASGLGTSQPQHF.

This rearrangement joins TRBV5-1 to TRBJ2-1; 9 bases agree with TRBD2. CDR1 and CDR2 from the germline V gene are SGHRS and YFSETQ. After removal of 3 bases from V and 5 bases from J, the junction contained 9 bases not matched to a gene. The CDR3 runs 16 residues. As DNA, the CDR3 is TGCGCCAGCAGCTCCGTGCTGACTAGCGGAAACAATGAGCAGTTCTTC. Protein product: CASSSVLTSGNNEQFF.

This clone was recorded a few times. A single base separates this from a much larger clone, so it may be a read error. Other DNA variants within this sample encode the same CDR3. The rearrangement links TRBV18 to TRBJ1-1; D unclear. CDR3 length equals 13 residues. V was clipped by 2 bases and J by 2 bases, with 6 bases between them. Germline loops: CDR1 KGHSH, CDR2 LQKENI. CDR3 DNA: TGTGCCAGCTCACCAAAGGGAAACACTGAAGCTTTCTTT. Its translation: CASSPKGNTEAFF.